This T cell receptor (beta chain) was observed in a study of blood T cell repertoires in COVID-19. Study overall: Samples of COVID-19 (acute and convalescent) were obtained from the United States, Italy and Spain. The analysed material was cDNA or gDNA that came from T cells, B-cell-depleted T cells, or PBMCs.

The repertoire was sequenced with immunoSEQ multiplex PCR; TCRdb's copy has only in-frame clones and lacks some. The repertoire includes some 87,000 clones, 78% of them detected once, and around 15% sits in the top ten. CDR1 is MDHEN and CDR2 is SYDVKM in the germline V gene. The length of the CDR3 is 16 residues. The V and J ends lost 2 bases and 4 bases respectively, with 17 bases between them. Material: peripheral blood. The rearrangement uses TRBV28 and TRBJ1-2, with a weak D call TRBD1 (5 bases). The clonotype was recovered from a human donor in a cohort sampled during active COVID-19. Here the CDR3 reads CASSLITGGYGYGYTF. The CDR3 DNA follows: TGTGCCAGCAGTTTAATTACGGGGGGATACGGCTATGGCTACACCTTC.